A single sample gave rise to the 9 T cell receptor beta chains below, sequenced in a study of cytomegalovirus exposure and HLA in healthy donors (dated 2017 in TCRdb). Library generation was performed with the immunoSEQ multiplex PCR assay. A mixture of 60 forward primers for TCR Vbeta segments and 13 reverse primers for TCR Jbeta segments was used in the multiplex PCR. The table was pulled from immuneACCESS by TCRdb, which kept in-frame rearrangements only. Such tables lose some clones; where checked, under half of the loss comes from unresolved V genes, and the rest has no known cause. The sample table contains more than 130,000 clones; only one count was recorded for 73% of them. 13% to 15% of the sample is taken by the ten largest. Sequenced: PBMCs. These TCRs come from a human donor in good health.

The chain recombines TRBV10-2 with TRBJ1-1; a weak D match, TRBD1 (6 bases). V gave up 4 bases and J gave up 3 bases, with 12 bases separating them. The CDR3 is 14 amino acids. Germline CDR1 WSHSY, CDR2 SAAADI. The CDR3: CASSAGGGDTEAFF. The CDR3 DNA sequence: TGCGCCAGCAGTGCCGGGGGGGGCGACACTGAAGCTTTCTTT.

The chain uses TRBV11-2 and TRBJ1-1, with D possibly TRBD1 on 5 matching bases. CDR3 length equals 13 residues. From germline, CDR1 is SGHAT and CDR2 FQNNGV. Trimming took 6 bases from V and 0 from J, leaving 8 bases between them. The CDR3 is CASSRQMNTEAFF. CDR3 sequence (DNA): TGTGCCAGCAGTCGACAGATGAACACTGAAGCTTTCTTT. Together with reference TRBV11-2 and TRBJ1-1, the CDR3 gives the full variable domain: EAGVAQSPRYKIIEKRQSVAFWCNPISGHATLYWYQQILGQGPKLLIQFQNNGVVDDSQLPKDRFSAERLKGVDSTLKIQPAKLEDSAVYLCASSRQMNTEAFFGQGTRLTVV.

The CDR3 reads CASGQVQTPEKLFF. The CDR3, as DNA: TGTGCCAGCGGACAGGTCCAGACTCCAGAAAAACTGTTTTTT. The chain employs TRBV6-5 and TRBJ1-4, with TRBD1 matching 7 bases. CDR3 length: 14 residues. After removal of 8 bases from V and 8 bases from J, the junction contained 11 bases not matched to a gene. In germline, CDR1 is MNHEY, CDR2 SVGAGI.

This clone turned up a few times. The rearrangement uses TRBV4-2 and TRBJ1-1; 7 positions match TRBD1. After removal of 8 bases from V and 4 bases from J, the junction contained 10 bases not matched to a gene. This CDR3 contains 14 residues. Germline V gives CDR1 LGHNA, CDR2 YNFKEQ. DNA of the CDR3: TGTGCCAGCGGCGAAGGACAGGCCGGCACTGAAGCTTTCTTT. Protein: CASGEGQAGTEAFF.

This clone occurred a few times. One end of the junction does not line up with germline, which may come from a read error. The chain carries TRBV7-7 and TRBJ2-2; tentatively, D is TRBD1 (6 bases). Germline-derived CDR1 and CDR2 are SSHAT and FNYEAQ (reference sequence). CDR3 length: 13 amino acids. The CDR3 region has the DNA TGTGCTAGCAGCCGGGACAACCCCGGGGAGCTGTTTTTT. Its translation: CASSRDNPGELFF.

The rearrangement links TRBV11-3 to TRBJ2-7, with 9 bases that match TRBD2. The CDR3 is 15 amino acids. Germline V CDR1 and CDR2: SGHNT, YENEEA. J lost 7 bases, V lost 2 bases, and 9 bases had no gene match. The CDR3 reads CASSLYAGGPREQYF. The CDR3 coding sequence is TGTGCCAGCAGCTTATACGCGGGAGGGCCGCGGGAGCAGTACTTC.

The genes are TRBV29-1 and TRBJ2-7; a weak D match, TRBD1 (5 bases). The germline V gene has CDR1 SQVTM and CDR2 ANQGSEA. V was shortened by 1 base and J by 0 bases, with 10 bases between the two germline ends. The CDR3 sequence is 14 residues long. CDR3 sequence reads: CSVEVGRGSYEQYF. The CDR3 coding sequence is TGCAGCGTTGAAGTAGGTAGGGGCTCCTACGAGCAGTACTTC.

The CDR3 bases are TGCAGTGCAATCACTAGCGATGAGCAGTTCTTC. This translates into CSAITSDEQFF. The J gene is TRBJ2-1, the V gene TRBV20-1, with 7 bases identical to TRBD2. Germline loops: CDR1 DFQATT, CDR2 SNEGSKA (reference sequence). Trimming at V came to 6 bases and at J to 8 bases, leaving 4 bases not matched to a gene. The CDR3 covers 11 residues.

This clone came up a few times. The CDR3 sequence is CASSPSVNEKLFF. In nucleotides, the CDR3 is TGCGCCAGCAGCCCAAGCGTTAATGAAAAACTGTTTTTT. V and J are TRBV4-1 and TRBJ1-4, with D unclear. The CDR3 loop spans 13 amino acids. V was trimmed by 4 bases and J by 4 bases, leaving 7 bases between them. CDR1 MGHRA and CDR2 YSYEKL come from the germline V gene.